A single sample gave rise to the 13 T cell receptor beta chains below, sequenced in a study of Tregs in tolerant kidney transplant recipients. The table came from immunoSEQ multiplex PCR; TCRdb's copy has only in-frame clones and leaves some out. The sample shows about 240,000 clones, approximately 83% of them seen only once. Sequencing was carried out using CD4+ T cells from blood. The receptors were gathered from a human donor in good health.

The chain links TRBV6-1 to TRBJ2-5, with 10 bases identical to TRBD1. J was trimmed by 4 bases and V by 5 bases; bases with no gene match: 7. Germline V gene data show CDR1 as MNHNS and CDR2 as SASEGT. This CDR3 region has 15 residues. The CDR3, as DNA: TGTGCCAGCAGTCAAGGGGGACAGGGGCGAGAGACCCAGTACTTC. Protein product: CASSQGGQGRETQYF.

The V and J genes are TRBV7-3 and TRBJ2-2, with 7 bases identical to TRBD1. This CDR3 has 17 residues. The trim removed 5 bases at V and 0 bases at J, leaving 9 bases unmatched. Germline CDR1 is SGHTA and CDR2 is FQGTGA. The CDR3: CASSPWTGTANTGELFF. In nucleotides, the CDR3 is TGTGCCAGCAGCCCCTGGACAGGCACCGCGAACACCGGGGAGCTGTTTTTT.

This chain connects TRBV19 to TRBJ1-5; D not resolved. Germline V gene data show CDR1 as LNHDA and CDR2 as SQIVND (reference sequence). V lost 1 base and J lost 8, with 9 bases in between. This CDR3 region has 13 residues. CDR3 loop: CASSIARGKPQHF. The CDR3 nucleotides are TGTGCCAGTAGTATAGCTCGGGGTAAGCCCCAGCATTTT.

V and J are TRBV4-1 and TRBJ2-7; no firm D call. V was pared by 1 base and J by 6 bases, with 13 bases between. This CDR3 is built from 14 residues. The germline V gene encodes CDR1 MGHRA and CDR2 YSYEKL. The CDR3 protein is CASSQVRTGGEQYF. The CDR3 bases are TGCGCCAGCAGCCAAGTCAGGACGGGTGGCGAGCAGTACTTC.

Written as DNA, the CDR3 is TGTGCCAGCTCACCCCCGGGACAGGGTATTTCCAATGAGCAGTTCTTC. This codes for CASSPPGQGISNEQFF. The rearrangement joins TRBV18 to TRBJ2-1; 9 nucleotides agree with TRBD1. In germline, CDR1 is KGHSH, CDR2 LQKENI. With V trimmed by 3 bases and J by 6 bases, 9 bases remained unmatched. This CDR3 spans 16 amino acids.

On this clone itself: Other DNA sequences in this sample translate to the same CDR3. The CDR3 spells CASSMWGPGETQYF. CDR3 nucleotide sequence: TGTGCCAGTAGTATGTGGGGGCCGGGGGAGACCCAGTACTTC. The chain recombines TRBV19 with TRBJ2-5; D might be TRBD1 (6 bases). Germline V gene sequence: CDR1 LNHDA, CDR2 SQIVND (reference sequence). This CDR3 has 14 residues. Trimming pared 3 bases from V and 5 bases from J, leaving 13 bases between.

This sequence joins TRBV18 and TRBJ2-2; D might be TRBD1 or TRBD2, each matching 5 bases. The CDR3 runs to 16 residues. Deletions cut 2 bases from V and 4 bases from J, with 14 bases between. CDR1 KGHSH and CDR2 LQKENI come from the germline V gene. This CDR3 is CASSPVGPPSTGELFF. In DNA form, the CDR3 reads TGTGCCAGCTCACCAGTGGGACCTCCGAGCACCGGGGAGCTGTTTTTT.

This clone has a single count. The rearrangement uses TRBV7-2 and TRBJ1-4, with D uncertain. Deletions cut 2 bases from V and 6 bases from J, with 10 bases between. The CDR3 runs 14 residues. Germline CDR1 and CDR2: SGHTA and FQGNSA. CDR3 sequence: CASSLMGGDEKLFF. DNA of the CDR3: TGTGCCAGCAGCTTAATGGGTGGGGATGAAAAACTGTTTTTT.

A single count supports this clone. Written as DNA, the CDR3 is TGTGCCAGCAGTTCGGGCGGGACCGCAGATACGCAGTATTTT. Amino acids: CASSSGGTADTQYF. The chain couples TRBV6-1 to TRBJ2-3; D might be TRBD2 (6 bases). Germline values: CDR1 MNHNS, CDR2 SASEGT. V gave up 5 bases and J gave up 4 bases, with 13 bases separating them. The CDR3 has 14 residues.

The genes are TRBV6-4 and TRBJ2-2, with 9 bases fitting TRBD1. Germline lookup yields CDR1 MRHNA and CDR2 SNTAGT. Trimming cost V 5 bases and J 11 bases; bases outside gene matches: 6. The CDR3 runs 13 residues. The CDR3 protein is CASSPVDRGELFF. The CDR3 DNA is TGTGCCAGCAGTCCCGTGGACAGGGGAGAGCTGTTTTTT.

Only one count was recorded for this clone. V is TRBV30 and J is TRBJ1-3, with D possibly matching TRBD1 (5 bases). The V end was cut by 5 bases, the J end by 4 bases, with 15 bases between. CDR3 length equals 14 residues. Germline V CDR1 and CDR2: GTSNPN, SVGIG (reference sequence). The CDR3 loop is CAWGQGALGNTIYF. The CDR3, as DNA: TGTGCCTGGGGCCAAGGGGCTCTCGGAAACACCATATATTTT.

The V call is TRBV4-1, the J call TRBJ1-5, with D tentatively TRBD1 (5 bases). The CDR3 consists of 15 residues. V was shortened by 0 bases and J by 3 bases, with 9 bases between the two germline ends. Germline-derived CDR1 and CDR2 are MGHRA and YSYEKL. CDR3 DNA sequence: TGCGCCAGCAGCCAAGATGGGACGGTCAATCAGCCCCAGCATTTT. Translation: CASSQDGTVNQPQHF.

The sample holds a few counts of this clone. The rearrangement links TRBV5-1 to TRBJ1-4; TRBD1 might be the D (5 bases). V was shortened by 0 bases and J by 4 bases, with 10 bases between the two germline ends. Germline assignment: CDR1 SGHRS and CDR2 YFSETQ. This CDR3 region has 15 residues. The CDR3 region is CASSLAGPRNEKLFF. Written as DNA, the CDR3 is TGCGCCAGCAGCTTGGCGGGACCGCGTAATGAAAAACTGTTTTTT.